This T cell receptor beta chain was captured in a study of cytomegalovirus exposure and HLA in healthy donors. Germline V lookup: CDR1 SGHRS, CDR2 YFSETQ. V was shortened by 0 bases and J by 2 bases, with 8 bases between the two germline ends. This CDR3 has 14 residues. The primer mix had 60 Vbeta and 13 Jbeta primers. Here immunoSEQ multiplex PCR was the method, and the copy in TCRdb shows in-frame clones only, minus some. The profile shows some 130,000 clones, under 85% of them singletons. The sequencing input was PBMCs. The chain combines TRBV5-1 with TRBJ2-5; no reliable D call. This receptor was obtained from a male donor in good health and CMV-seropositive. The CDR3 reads CASSLVSQQETQYF. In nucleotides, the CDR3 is TGCGCCAGCAGCTTGGTTTCTCAGCAAGAGACCCAGTACTTC.